This T cell receptor beta chain was documented in a study of blood T cell repertoires in COVID-19. Study context: Sources were T cells, B-cell-depleted T cells, or PBMCs; the material itself was cDNA or gDNA.

This table comes from immunoSEQ multiplex PCR, and its TCRdb copy is limited to in-frame clones, with some not included. The sample contains some 300,000 clones, around 90% of which appear only once. This CDR3 spans 16 amino acids. CDR1 LGHNA and CDR2 YSLEER come from the germline V gene. Trimming pared 1 base from V and 1 base from J, leaving 13 bases between. Sequenced material: PBMCs or T cells enriched from blood (not recorded which). The sequence came from a woman in her thirties or forties who had recovered from COVID-19. This chain uses TRBV4-3 with TRBJ1-1; the D is unclear. The DNA for the CDR3 is TGCGCCAGCAGCCAAGGCCCTACTGCAGGGAACACTGAAGCTTTCTTT. It translates to CASSQGPTAGNTEAFF.